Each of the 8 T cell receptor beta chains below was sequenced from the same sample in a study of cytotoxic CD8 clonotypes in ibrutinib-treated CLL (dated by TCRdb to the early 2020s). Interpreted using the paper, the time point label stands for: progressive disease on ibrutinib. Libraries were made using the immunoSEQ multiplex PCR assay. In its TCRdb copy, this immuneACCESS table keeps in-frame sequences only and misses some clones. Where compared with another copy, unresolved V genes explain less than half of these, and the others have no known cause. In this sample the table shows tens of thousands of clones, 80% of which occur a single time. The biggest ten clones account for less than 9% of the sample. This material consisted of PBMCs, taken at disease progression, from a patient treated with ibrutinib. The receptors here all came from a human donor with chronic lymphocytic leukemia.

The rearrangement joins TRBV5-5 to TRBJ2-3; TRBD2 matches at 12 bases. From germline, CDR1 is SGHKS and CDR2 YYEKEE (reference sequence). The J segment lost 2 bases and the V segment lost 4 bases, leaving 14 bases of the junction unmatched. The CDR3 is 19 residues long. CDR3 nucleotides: TGTGCCAGCAGCCCGCCAGCTAGCGGGGGGGCAGGGTACACAGATACGCAGTATTTT. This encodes CASSPPASGGAGYTDTQYF.

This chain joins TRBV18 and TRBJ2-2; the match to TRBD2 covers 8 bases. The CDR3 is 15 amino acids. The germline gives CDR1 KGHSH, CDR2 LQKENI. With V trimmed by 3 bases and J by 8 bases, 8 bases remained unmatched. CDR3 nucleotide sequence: TGTGCCAGCTCACCCGGGACTAGTGGATCAGGGGAGCTGTTTTTT. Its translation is CASSPGTSGSGELFF.

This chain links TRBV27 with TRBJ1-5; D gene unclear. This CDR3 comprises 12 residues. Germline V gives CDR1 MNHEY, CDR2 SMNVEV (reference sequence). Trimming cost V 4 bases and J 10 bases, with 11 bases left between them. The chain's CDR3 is CASSSTPPPQHF. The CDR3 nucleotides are TGTGCCAGCAGTTCCACGCCCCCTCCCCAGCATTTT.

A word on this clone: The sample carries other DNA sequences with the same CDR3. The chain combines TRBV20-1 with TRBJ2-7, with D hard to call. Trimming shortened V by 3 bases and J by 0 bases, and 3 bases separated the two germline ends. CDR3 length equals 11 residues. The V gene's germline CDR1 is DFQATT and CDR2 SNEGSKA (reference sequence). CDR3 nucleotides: TGCAGTGCTAGTCGCTCCTACGAGCAGTACTTC. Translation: CSASRSYEQYF.

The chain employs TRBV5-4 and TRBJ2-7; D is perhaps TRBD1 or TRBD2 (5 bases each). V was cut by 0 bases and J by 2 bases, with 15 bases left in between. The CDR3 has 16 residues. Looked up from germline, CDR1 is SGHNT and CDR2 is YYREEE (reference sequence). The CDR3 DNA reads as TGTGCCAGCAGCTTGGGCACCGGGAAGACAGCCTACGAGCAGTACTTC. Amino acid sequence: CASSLGTGKTAYEQYF.

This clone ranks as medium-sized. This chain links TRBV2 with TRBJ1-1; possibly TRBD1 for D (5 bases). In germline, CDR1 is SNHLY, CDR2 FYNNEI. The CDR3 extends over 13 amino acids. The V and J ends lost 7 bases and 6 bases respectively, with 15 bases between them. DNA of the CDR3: TGTGCCAGCACTGTCCAGGGTATCTCTGAAGCTTTCTTT. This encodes CASTVQGISEAFF.

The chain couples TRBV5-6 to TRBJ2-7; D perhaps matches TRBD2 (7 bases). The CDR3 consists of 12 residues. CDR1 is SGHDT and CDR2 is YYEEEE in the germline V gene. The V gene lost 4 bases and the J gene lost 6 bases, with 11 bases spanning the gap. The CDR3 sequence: CASSRGGAEQYF. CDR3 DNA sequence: TGTGCCAGCAGCAGAGGGGGGGCCGAGCAGTACTTC.

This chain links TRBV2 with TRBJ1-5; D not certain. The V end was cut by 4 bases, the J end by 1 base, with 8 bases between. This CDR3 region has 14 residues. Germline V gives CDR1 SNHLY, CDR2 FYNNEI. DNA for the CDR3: TGTGCCAGCAGTGGTCCGGACAGCAATCAGCCCCAGCATTTT. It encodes CASSGPDSNQPQHF.